This entry is about one T cell receptor (beta chain). V lost 3 bases, J lost 2 bases, and 13 bases stayed unmatched. The CDR3 is made up of 19 amino acids. Germline V gene lookup returns CDR1 SGHRS and CDR2 YFSETQ. Through a sample-barcoded 5' primer and a J-beta primer mix, a second PCR was run for roughly 7 to 11 cycles. TCRdb re-derived calls from the 5' RACE reads in MiXCR, one entry per CDR3 protein. Of some 760,000 distinct CDR3 sequences listed, more than 20% are singletons. The entry originates in a study of blood T cells in healthy people across ages. These data were also reused for a study on T cells of mothers and their children.

The gene calls are TRBV5-1 and TRBJ2-3; 12 bases are shared with TRBD1. The sequencing sample was made of blood. The TCR was taken from a boy aged 5 to 17 in good health. The DNA for the CDR3 is TGCGCCAGCAGCTCGCCTCCGGGACAGGGGGCTCTCCACACAGATACGCAGTATTTT. Translating gives CASSSPPGQGALHTDTQYF.